This T cell receptor beta chain was sequenced in a study of CD8 T cells in ankylosing spondylitis. Quantitative 5'-RACE with molecular barcodes was used to make the TCR beta libraries. Using its own MiXCR run on the 5' RACE reads, TCRdb lists one record per CDR3 protein. The sample has 350,000 to 450,000 distinct CDR3 sequences; roughly 20% are singletons. Regarding the study as a whole: A TCR beta motif made of several highly homologous variants seemed typical of ankylosing spondylitis blood.

As for this clonotype: Its specificity is unknown.

Trimming stripped 6 bases from V and 3 bases from J, with 16 bases between. This CDR3 is built from 15 residues. The TCR comes from a male donor with ankylosing spondylitis or in good health (not recorded which). The material sequenced was blood, either unsorted or a sorted T cell fraction (not recorded which). V and J are TRBV12-3 or TRBV12-4 and TRBJ2-3, with D maybe TRBD2 (6 bases). CDR3 coding DNA: TGTGCCAGCAGCCAATCGGGGGTATTAACAGATACGCAGTATTTT. Encoded protein: CASSQSGVLTDTQYF.